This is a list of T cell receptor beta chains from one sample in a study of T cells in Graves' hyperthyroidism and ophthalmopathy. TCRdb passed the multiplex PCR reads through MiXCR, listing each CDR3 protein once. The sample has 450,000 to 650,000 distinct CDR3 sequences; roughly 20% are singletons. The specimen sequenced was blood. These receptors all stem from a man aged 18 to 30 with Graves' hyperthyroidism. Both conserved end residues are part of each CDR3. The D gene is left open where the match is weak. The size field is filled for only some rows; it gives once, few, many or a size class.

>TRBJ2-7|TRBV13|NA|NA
CASSTTGRLYEQYF
TGTGCCAGCAGCACGACAGGGAGGCTCTACGAGCAGTACTTC
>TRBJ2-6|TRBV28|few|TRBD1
CASTYRGRSGANVLTF
TGTGCCAGCACCTACAGGGGACGCTCTGGGGCCAACGTCCTGACTTTC
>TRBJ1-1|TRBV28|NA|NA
CASRPTPQGTEAFF
TGTGCCAGCAGACCTACTCCACAGGGCACTGAAGCTTTCTTT
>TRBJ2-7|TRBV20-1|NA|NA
CSAQSAQGQGFSSYEQYF
TGCAGTGCCCAGTCAGCACAGGGTCAGGGGTTTAGCTCCTACGAGCAGTACTTC
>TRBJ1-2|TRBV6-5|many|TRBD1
CASSPQGANGYTF
TGTGCCAGCAGTCCACAGGGGGCGAACGGCTACACCTTC
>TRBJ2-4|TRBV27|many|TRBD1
CASSLRDRFNIQYF
TGTGCCAGCAGTTTAAGGGACAGGTTCAACATTCAGTACTTC
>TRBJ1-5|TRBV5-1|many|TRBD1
CASSPGTVLNQPQHF
TGCGCCAGCAGCCCCGGGACAGTTCTCAATCAGCCCCAGCATTTT
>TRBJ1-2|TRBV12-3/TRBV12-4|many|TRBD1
CASSFDRGRGYTF
TGTGCCAGCAGTTTTGACAGGGGGCGGGGCTACACCTTC
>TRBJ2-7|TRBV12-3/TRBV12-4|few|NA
CASSSYRVREQYF
TGTGCCAGCAGTTCCTACAGGGTTAGAGAGCAGTACTTC
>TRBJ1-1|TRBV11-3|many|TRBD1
CASSEWDRLNTEAFF
TGTGCCAGCAGCGAATGGGACAGATTAAACACTGAAGCTTTCTTT
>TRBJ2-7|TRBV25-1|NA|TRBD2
CASSTPSGRSREQYF
TGTGCCAGCAGCACCCCTAGCGGGAGGTCTCGCGAGCAGTACTTC
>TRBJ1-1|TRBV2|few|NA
CASSEDYTEAFF
TGTGCCAGCAGTGAAGACTACACTGAAGCTTTCTTT
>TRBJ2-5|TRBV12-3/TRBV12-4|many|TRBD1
CASSRDREETQYF
TGTGCCAGCAGTCGGGACAGGGAAGAGACCCAGTACTTC
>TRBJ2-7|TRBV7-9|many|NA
CASSFQGSGEQYF
TGTGCCAGCAGCTTTCAGGGGTCTGGGGAGCAGTACTTC
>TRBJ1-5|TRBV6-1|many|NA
CASSGTGKGQPQHF
TGTGCCAGCAGTGGCACAGGTAAGGGCCAGCCCCAGCATTTT
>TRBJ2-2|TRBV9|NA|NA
CASSVSGNPTGELFF
TGTGCCAGCAGCGTTTCAGGGAATCCCACCGGGGAGCTGTTTTTT
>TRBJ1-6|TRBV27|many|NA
CASSLARGHSPLHF
TGTGCCAGCAGCCTAGCCAGGGGACATTCACCCCTCCACTTT
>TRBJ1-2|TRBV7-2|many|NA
CASSTDRNYGYTF
TGTGCCAGCAGCACCGACAGGAACTATGGCTACACCTTC
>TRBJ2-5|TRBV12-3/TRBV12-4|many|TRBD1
CASSFRPGGILGETQYF
TGTGCCAGCAGTTTTCGGCCAGGGGGTATTTTGGGGGAGACCCAGTACTTC
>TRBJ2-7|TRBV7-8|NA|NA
CASSLAEGGLSYEQYF
TGTGCCAGCAGCTTAGCGGAAGGAGGACTTTCATACGAGCAGTACTTC
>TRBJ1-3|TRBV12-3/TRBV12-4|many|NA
CASRERGDTIYF
TGTGCCAGCCGAGAAAGGGGCGACACCATATATTTT
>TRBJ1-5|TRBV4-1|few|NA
CASSQDTGGGQPQHF
TGCGCCAGCAGCCAAGATACGGGGGGGGGTCAGCCCCAGCATTTT
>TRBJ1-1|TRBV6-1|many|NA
CASSEGYHPSEAFF
TGTGCCAGCAGTGAAGGATACCATCCCTCTGAAGCTTTCTTT
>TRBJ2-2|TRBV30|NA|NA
CAWSVGTGATGELCF
NA
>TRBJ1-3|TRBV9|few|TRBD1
CASSATGEAGNTIYF
TGTGCCAGCAGTGCCACAGGGGAGGCTGGAAACACCATATATTTT
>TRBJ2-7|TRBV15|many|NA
CATSRDERGRGEQYF
TGTGCCACCAGCAGAGATGAACGGGGTAGGGGCGAGCAGTACTTC
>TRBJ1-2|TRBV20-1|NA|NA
CSARWTTNYGYTF
TGCAGTGCTCGTTGGACAACTAACTATGGCTACACCTTC
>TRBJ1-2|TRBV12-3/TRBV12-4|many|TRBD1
CASRGTEYGYTF
TGTGCCAGCAGAGGGACAGAGTATGGCTACACCTTC
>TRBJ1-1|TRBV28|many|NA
CASRTGVSQAFF
TGTGCCAGCAGGACGGGGGTCAGTCAAGCTTTCTTT
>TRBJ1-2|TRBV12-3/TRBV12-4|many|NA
CASSFTPRDYGYTF
TGTGCCAGCAGTTTTACCCCCAGGGACTATGGCTACACCTTC
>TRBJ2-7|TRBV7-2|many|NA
CASSLRILSGEGSSYEQYF
TGTGCCAGCAGCCTCCGGATTCTTAGCGGCGAGGGGAGCTCCTACGAGCAGTACTTC
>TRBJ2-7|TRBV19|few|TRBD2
CASSIRASGGPYEQYF
TGTGCCAGTAGTATAAGGGCTAGCGGGGGACCCTACGAGCAGTACTTC
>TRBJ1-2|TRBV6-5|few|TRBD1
CASSYSAGQGGYGYTF
TGTGCCAGCAGTTACTCCGCGGGACAGGGAGGCTATGGCTACACCTTC
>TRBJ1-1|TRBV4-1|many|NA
CASSQPRGRVNTEAFF
TGCGCCAGCAGCCAGCCCCGTGGGAGGGTCAACACTGAAGCTTTCTTT
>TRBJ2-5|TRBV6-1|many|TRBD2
CASSERAGLAGETQYF
TGTGCCAGCAGTGAACGGGCAGGACTAGCCGGGGAGACCCAGTACTTC
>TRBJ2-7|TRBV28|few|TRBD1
CASSLPGQGFNYGQYF
TGTGCCAGCAGTCTCCCGGGACAGGGTTTCAATTACGGGCAGTACTTC
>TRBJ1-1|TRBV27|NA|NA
CASSLLGGVNTEAFF
TGTGCCAGCAGTTTATTGGGGGGGGTGAACACTGAAGCTTTCTTT
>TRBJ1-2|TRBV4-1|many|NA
CASSQFYGYTF
TGCGCCAGCAGCCAGTTCTATGGCTACACCTTC
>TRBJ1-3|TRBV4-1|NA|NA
CASSQRGAGNTIYF
TGCGCCAGCAGCCAAAGGGGAGCTGGAAACACCATATATTTT
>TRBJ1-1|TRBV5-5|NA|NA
CASSLEAVGVAEAFF
TGTGCCAGCAGCTTGGAGGCAGTTGGGGTGGCTGAAGCTTTCTTT
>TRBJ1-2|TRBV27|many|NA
CASSLSMREAGYGYTF
TGTGCCAGCAGTTTATCGATGCGGGAGGCTGGCTATGGCTACACCTTC
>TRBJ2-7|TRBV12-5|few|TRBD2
CASGLRGGYEQYF
TGTGCTAGTGGTCTCCGGGGAGGGTACGAGCAGTACTTC
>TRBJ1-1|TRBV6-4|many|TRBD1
CASSTYLGTDLNTEAFF
TGTGCCAGCAGTACCTATCTCGGGACAGACTTAAACACTGAAGCTTTCTTT
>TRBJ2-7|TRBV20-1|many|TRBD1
CSARRTGTAYEQYF
TGCAGTGCTAGGAGGACAGGGACTGCCTACGAGCAGTACTTC
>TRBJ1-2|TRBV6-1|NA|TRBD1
CASTQGDGGYTF
TGTGCCAGCACCCAGGGGGACGGTGGCTACACCTTC
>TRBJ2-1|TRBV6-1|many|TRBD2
CASSPTSGGSHEQFF
TGTGCCAGCAGCCCTACTAGCGGGGGGTCGCATGAGCAGTTCTTC
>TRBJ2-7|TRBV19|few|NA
CASSAAVPYEQYF
TGTGCCAGTAGTGCGGCGGTGCCCTACGAGCAGTACTTC
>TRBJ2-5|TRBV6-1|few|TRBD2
CASTLGGEQETQYF
TGTGCCAGCACCTTGGGAGGGGAACAAGAGACCCAGTACTTC